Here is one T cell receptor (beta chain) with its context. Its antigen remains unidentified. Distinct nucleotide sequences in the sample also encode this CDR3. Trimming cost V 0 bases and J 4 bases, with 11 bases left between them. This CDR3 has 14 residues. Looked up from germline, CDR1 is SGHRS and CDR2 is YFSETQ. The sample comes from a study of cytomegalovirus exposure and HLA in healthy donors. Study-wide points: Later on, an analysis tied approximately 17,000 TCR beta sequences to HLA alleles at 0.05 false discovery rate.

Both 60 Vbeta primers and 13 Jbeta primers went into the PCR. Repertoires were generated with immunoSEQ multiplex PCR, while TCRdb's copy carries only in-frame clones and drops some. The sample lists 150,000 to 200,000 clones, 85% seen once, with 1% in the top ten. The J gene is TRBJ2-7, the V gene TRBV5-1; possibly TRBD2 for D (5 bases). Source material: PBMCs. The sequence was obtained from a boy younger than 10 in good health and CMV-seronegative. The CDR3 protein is CASSLGDRGYEQYF. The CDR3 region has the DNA TGCGCCAGCAGCTTGGGGGATCGAGGGTACGAGCAGTACTTC.